The 31 T cell receptor beta chains presented below share a single source sample, sequenced in a study of blood T cell repertoires in COVID-19. Profiled with immunoSEQ multiplex PCR; TCRdb holds only in-frame clones, not every one. The sample has under 200,000 clones; less than 85% are singletons. Specimen: PBMCs or T cells enriched from blood (not recorded which). The receptors derive from a man aged 45-60 years who had recovered from COVID-19.

The chain carries TRBV7-9 and TRBJ2-7; 7 nucleotides align to TRBD1. With 7 bases clipped from V and 3 bases from J, the junction kept 12 bases outside the gene matches. Germline loops: CDR1 SEHNR, CDR2 FQNEAQ (reference sequence). This CDR3 has 15 amino acids. The CDR3 DNA follows: TGTGCCAGCACCCACGGGCCGGGACAGATCTACGAGCAGTACTTC. This sequence encodes CASTHGPGQIYEQYF.

This rearrangement joins TRBV5-1 to TRBJ2-7, with TRBD2 matching over 8 bases. The CDR3 consists of 15 residues. Germline lookup yields CDR1 SGHRS and CDR2 YFSETQ. The trim removed 1 base at V and 4 bases at J, leaving 7 bases unmatched. As DNA, the CDR3 is TGCGCCAGCAGCTTGCAAACCGGGGGGGCATACGAGCAGTACTTC. Residues: CASSLQTGGAYEQYF.

The chain couples TRBV5-1 to TRBJ2-4; possible D gene TRBD1, 6 bases. The CDR3 has 14 amino acids. V lost 1 base and J lost 9, with 14 bases in between. CDR1 and CDR2 (germline): SGHRS, YFSETQ. CDR3 nucleotides: TGCGCCAGCAGCTTGAGTTTGTCCAGGGGCATTCAGTACTTC. Translation gives CASSLSLSRGIQYF.

This rearrangement joins TRBV25-1 to TRBJ1-2; the D is unclear. This CDR3 has 15 residues. V lost 3 bases to trimming and J lost 0 bases, with 11 bases between them. In germline, CDR1 is MGHDK, CDR2 SYGVNS. The DNA for the CDR3 is TGTGCCAGCAGTGACGCGGGGAGAGCTAACTATGGCTACACCTTC. Residues: CASSDAGRANYGYTF.

CDR3 in amino acids: CASSEGWTGAVNYGYTF. The DNA for the CDR3 is TGTGCCAGCAGTGAAGGTTGGACAGGGGCGGTAAACTATGGCTACACCTTC. The rearrangement joins TRBV5-4 to TRBJ1-2; 9 nucleotides agree with TRBD1. With 5 bases clipped from V and 2 bases from J, the junction kept 13 bases outside the gene matches. The CDR3 consists of 17 residues. Germline V gene sequence: CDR1 SGHNT, CDR2 YYREEE (reference sequence).

The count of this clone is one. The chain joins TRBV11-2 to TRBJ2-1; the match to TRBD1 covers 7 bases. From germline, CDR1 is SGHAT and CDR2 FQNNGV. The junction had 6 bases not matched to a gene; V was cut back by 5 bases and J by 2 bases. The CDR3 is 15 residues long. CDR3 in DNA: TGTGCCAGCAGCCCCCTGACAGGGCCCTACAATGAGCAGTTCTTC. As protein: CASSPLTGPYNEQFF.

The V and J genes are TRBV4-2 and TRBJ2-3, with 7 bases lining up with TRBD1. The ends lost 5 bases at V and 0 bases at J; junction bases unmatched: 14. The germline CDR1 and CDR2 sequences are LGHNA and YNFKEQ. CDR3 length: 18 amino acids. The CDR3 DNA reads TGTGCCAGCAGCTATTCAGGGGGTTCCAGCCTTAGCACAGATACGCAGTATTTT. Amino acids: CASSYSGGSSLSTDTQYF.

This sequence joins TRBV5-6 and TRBJ1-4; 11 bases agree with TRBD1. CDR1 and CDR2 (germline): SGHDT, YYEEEE. The CDR3 contains 15 residues. Trimming took 0 bases from V and 6 from J; bases not matched to a gene: 1. The CDR3 loop reads CASSLGTGGYEKLFF. The CDR3 DNA is TGTGCCAGCAGCTTGGGGACAGGGGGCTATGAAAAACTGTTTTTT.

The rearrangement links TRBV30 to TRBJ1-2; possibly TRBD1 for D (6 bases). Germline V CDR1 and CDR2: GTSNPN, SVGIG (reference sequence). The V end was cut by 3 bases, the J end by 7 bases, with 18 bases between. The CDR3 contains 14 residues. DNA for the CDR3: TGTGCCTGGAGCGGTCAGATGGGACAAGGTGGCTACACCTTC. Protein sequence: CAWSGQMGQGGYTF. The whole variable domain, remainder taken from reference TRBV30 and TRBJ1-2, is SQTIHQWPATLVQPVGSPLSLECTVEGTSNPNLYWYRQAAGRGLQLLFYSVGIGQISSEVPQNLSASRPQDRQFILSSKKLLLSDSGFYLCAWSGQMGQGGYTFGSGTRLTVV.

The genes are TRBV7-2 and TRBJ1-5; D is perhaps TRBD1 (6 bases). This CDR3 comprises 15 residues. V lost 3 bases, J lost 3 bases, and 12 bases lay in between. CDR1 and CDR2 from the germline V gene are SGHTA and FQGNSA. The DNA of the CDR3 is TGTGCCAGCAGCTTCTCCCGGGACACCAATCAGCCCCAGCATTTT. This encodes CASSFSRDTNQPQHF.

The chain combines TRBV27 with TRBJ1-2; D might be TRBD1 (5 bases). CDR1 is MNHEY, CDR2 SMNVEV, per germline (reference sequence). The CDR3 has 12 residues. V lost 8 bases, J lost 3 bases, and 10 bases lay in between. DNA of the CDR3: TGTGCCAGCCATGGGGCAGACTATGGCTACACCTTC. It is translated as CASHGADYGYTF.

J is TRBJ1-2 and V is TRBV12-3 or TRBV12-4; possible D gene TRBD1, 6 bases. The V end lost 6 bases, the J end lost 7 bases, and 12 bases lay between the germline ends. The CDR3 sequence is 12 residues long. CDR3 coding DNA: TGTGCCAGCAGATTAAGGGGGATTGGCTACACCTTC. Amino acid sequence: CASRLRGIGYTF.

This sequence joins TRBV3-1 (or the pseudogene TRBV3-2) and TRBJ1-4; 7 bases are shared with TRBD1. Germline CDR1 LGHDT, CDR2 YNNKEL (reference sequence). The trim removed 4 bases at V and 8 bases at J, leaving 7 bases unmatched. The CDR3 totals 14 residues. In nucleotides, the CDR3 is TGTGCCAGCAGCCGCGACAGGGAGATGGAAAAACTGTTTTTT. Translating it yields CASSRDREMEKLFF.

The V gene is TRBV7-2, the J gene TRBJ1-5; a possible D gene is TRBD1 (5 bases). The germline V gene has CDR1 SGHTA and CDR2 FQGNSA. CDR3 size: 14 residues. Trimming cost V 6 bases and J 4 bases, with 13 bases left between them. CDR3 coding DNA: TGTGCCAGCAGTCTGGGGCCACGAAATCAGCCCCAGCATTTT. Residues: CASSLGPRNQPQHF.

The CDR3 DNA reads TGTGCCAGCAGCCAATTCAAGGGGATCTCTGGGGCCAACGTCCTGACTTTC. Translation: CASSQFKGISGANVLTF. This chain connects TRBV16 to TRBJ2-6; maybe TRBD1 (5 bases). V was trimmed by 1 base and J by 0 bases, leaving 10 bases between them. CDR3 size: 17 residues. Germline V gene data show CDR1 as KGHSY and CDR2 as FQNENV.

V is TRBV19 and J is TRBJ2-7, with D possibly matching TRBD1 (6 bases). The germline V and J ends were trimmed by 7 bases and 2 bases, with 18 bases remaining between them. The length of the CDR3 is 15 residues. In germline, CDR1 is LNHDA, CDR2 SQIVND (reference sequence). DNA for the CDR3: TGTGCCAGTACGTTCCAGGTAGGACAGACCTACGAGCAGTACTTC. This codes for CASTFQVGQTYEQYF.

This chain uses TRBV5-6 with TRBJ2-5; D is perhaps TRBD2 (5 bases). This CDR3 spans 13 amino acids. With 3 bases removed from V and 5 bases from J, the gap between germline ends came to 11 bases. Germline CDR1 is SGHDT and CDR2 is YYEEEE. CDR3 bases: TGTGCCAGCAGCTCGGGATATTGGGAGACCCAGTACTTC. Its protein product is CASSSGYWETQYF. Combining the CDR3 with reference TRBV5-6 and TRBJ2-5 gives the whole variable domain DAGVTQSPTHLIKTRGQQVTLRCSPKSGHDTVSWYQQALGQGPQFIFQYYEEEERQRGNFPDRFSGHQFPNYSSELNVNALLLGDSALYLCASSSGYWETQYFGPGTRLLVL.

This clone was found once. The gene calls are TRBV19 and TRBJ1-6; 10 bases fit TRBD1. This CDR3 region has 14 residues. V lost 6 bases to trimming and J lost 10 bases; unmatched junction nucleotides: 6. CDR1 LNHDA and CDR2 SQIVND come from the germline V gene (reference sequence). This CDR3 is CASRGDRGGSPLHF. The CDR3 region has the DNA TGTGCCAGTAGGGGGGACAGGGGAGGCTCACCCCTCCACTTT.

The table lists this clone with a few counts. The rearrangement links TRBV4-1 to TRBJ1-6; no definite D call. The V and J ends lost 1 base and 7 bases respectively, with 14 bases between them. This CDR3 is 16 amino acids long. Germline CDR1 reads MGHRA; CDR2 reads YSYEKL. The CDR3 spells CASSQAGLAFNSPLHF. CDR3 nucleotides: TGCGCCAGCAGCCAAGCGGGGTTGGCCTTCAATTCACCCCTCCACTTT.

This chain connects TRBV4-1 to TRBJ2-3; D ambiguous. Germline assignment: CDR1 MGHRA and CDR2 YSYEKL. There are 12 residues in the CDR3. Trimming stripped 4 bases from V and 2 bases from J, with 4 bases between. The CDR3 region has the DNA TGCGCCAGCAGCCTCTCCACAGATACGCAGTATTTT. Translation: CASSLSTDTQYF.

For the CDR3, the DNA is TGCAGCGTTCAGACAGAAACCTACGAGCAGTACTTC. Protein product: CSVQTETYEQYF. The rearrangement joins TRBV29-1 to TRBJ2-7, with D possibly being TRBD1 (5 bases). The CDR3 consists of 12 residues. CDR1 and CDR2 (germline): SQVTM, ANQGSEA. V was clipped by 5 bases and J by 2 bases, with 10 bases between them.

This chain uses TRBV9 with TRBJ1-2, with D perhaps matching TRBD1 (5 bases). This CDR3 spans 15 amino acids. Trimming shortened V by 0 bases and J by 5 bases, and 14 bases separated the two germline ends. Germline V lookup: CDR1 SGDLS, CDR2 YYNGEE. The CDR3 reads CASSVGTMTEYGYTF. The DNA of the CDR3 is TGTGCCAGCAGCGTAGGTACAATGACAGAGTATGGCTACACCTTC.

The rearrangement links TRBV19 to TRBJ1-4; D is perhaps TRBD1 (5 bases). Trimming shortened V by 5 bases and J by 3 bases, and 13 bases separated the two germline ends. The CDR3 has 15 amino acids. Germline values: CDR1 LNHDA, CDR2 SQIVND (reference sequence). CDR3: CASSDTGFSNEKLFF. CDR3 sequence (DNA): TGTGCCAGTAGTGATACAGGTTTTTCTAATGAAAAACTGTTTTTT.

The V call is TRBV28, the J call TRBJ2-2, with TRBD1 identical over 7 bases. Germline CDR1 is MDHEN and CDR2 is SYDVKM. CDR3 length: 14 residues. V shed 6 bases and J 5 bases; nucleotides not matched to a gene: 6. CDR3 DNA sequence: TGTGCCAGCAGCCCACAGGGGTATACCGGGGAGCTGTTTTTT. It encodes CASSPQGYTGELFF. Together with reference TRBV28 and TRBJ2-2, the CDR3 gives the full variable domain: DVKVTQSSRYLVKRTGEKVFLECVQDMDHENMFWYRQDPGLGLRLIYFSYDVKMKEKGDIPEGYSVSREKKERFSLILESASTNQTSMYLCASSPQGYTGELFFGEGSRLTVL.

The chain carries TRBV24-1 and TRBJ2-1; D possibly corresponds to TRBD1 (6 bases). Per the germline V gene, CDR1 is KGHDR and CDR2 is SFDVKD. Trimming shortened V by 3 bases and J by 3 bases, and 8 bases separated the two germline ends. This CDR3 region has 14 residues. The CDR3 DNA reads TGTGCCACCAGTGATGGGGGCAGCTACAATGAGCAGTTCTTC. Amino acids: CATSDGGSYNEQFF.

V and J are TRBV12-3 or TRBV12-4 and TRBJ1-1; D is uncertain. Trimming cost V 3 bases and J 13 bases, with 12 bases left between them. The CDR3 runs 11 residues. CDR3: CASSFGDQGFF. CDR3 sequence (DNA): TGTGCCAGCAGTTTCGGAGACCAAGGTTTCTTT.

The chain joins TRBV7-8 to TRBJ2-5, with D maybe TRBD2 (6 bases). The CDR3 is 14 residues long. Trimming left V 1 base short and J 5 bases short, with 11 bases between. Germline V CDR1 and CDR2: SGHVS, FQNEAQ. CDR3 residues: CASSLEEGRETQYF. CDR3 nucleotide sequence: TGTGCCAGCAGCTTAGAGGAGGGCCGGGAGACCCAGTACTTC.

V and J are TRBV5-5 and TRBJ1-5; possibly TRBD1 for D (6 bases). The CDR3 extends over 15 amino acids. The V end lost 4 bases, the J end lost 1 base, and 12 bases lay between the germline ends. CDR1 and CDR2 from the germline V gene are SGHKS and YYEKEE (reference sequence). The CDR3 loop is CASSPRGQSNQPQHF. For the CDR3, the DNA is TGTGCCAGCAGCCCCCGAGGACAGAGCAATCAGCCCCAGCATTTT.

The sample holds a few counts of this clone. The chain couples TRBV13 to TRBJ2-5; the D gene is possibly TRBD2 (5 bases). The CDR3 runs 16 residues. Germline lookup yields CDR1 PRHDT and CDR2 FYEKMQ (reference sequence). The germline V and J ends were trimmed by 4 bases and 0 bases, with 15 bases remaining between them. CDR3 sequence (DNA): TGTGCCAGCAGCTCGCGGTCCGGGGTGTACCAAGAGACCCAGTACTTC. Translation: CASSSRSGVYQETQYF.

Written as DNA, the CDR3 is TGTGCTAGTGGTTTAGGGGCACCTATGAACACTGAAGCTTTCTTT. Amino acid sequence: CASGLGAPMNTEAFF. The chain employs TRBV12-5 and TRBJ1-1; TRBD1 might be the D (5 bases). Looked up from germline, CDR1 is LGHNT and CDR2 is FRNRAP. Trimming cost V 3 bases and J 0 bases, with 11 bases left between them. The CDR3 length is 15 residues. Combining the CDR3 with reference TRBV12-5 and TRBJ1-1 gives the whole variable domain DARVTQTPRHKVTEMGQEVTMRCQPILGHNTVFWYRQTMMQGLELLAYFRNRAPLDDSGMPKDRFSAEMPDATLATLKIQPSEPRDSAVYFCASGLGAPMNTEAFFGQGTRLTVV.

The rearrangement links TRBV28 to TRBJ2-2; D is undetermined. V was clipped by 7 bases and J by 6 bases, with 6 bases between them. There are 11 residues in the CDR3. Germline V gene data show CDR1 as MDHEN and CDR2 as SYDVKM. The CDR3 DNA reads TGTGCCAGCAAATCTCCCGGGGAGCTGTTTTTT. Translation: CASKSPGELFF.